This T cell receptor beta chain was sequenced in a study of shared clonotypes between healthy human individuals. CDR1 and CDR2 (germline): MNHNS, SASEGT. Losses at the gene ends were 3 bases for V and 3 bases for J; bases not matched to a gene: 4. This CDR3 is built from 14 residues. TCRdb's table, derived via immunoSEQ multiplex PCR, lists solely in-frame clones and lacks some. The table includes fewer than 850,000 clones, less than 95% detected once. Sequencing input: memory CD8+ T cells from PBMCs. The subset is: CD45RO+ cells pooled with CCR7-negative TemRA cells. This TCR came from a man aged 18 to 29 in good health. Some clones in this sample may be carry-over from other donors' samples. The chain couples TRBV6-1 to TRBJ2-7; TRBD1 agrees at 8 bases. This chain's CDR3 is CASSETGTGYEQYF. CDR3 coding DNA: TGTGCCAGCAGTGAGACCGGGACAGGCTACGAGCAGTACTTC.